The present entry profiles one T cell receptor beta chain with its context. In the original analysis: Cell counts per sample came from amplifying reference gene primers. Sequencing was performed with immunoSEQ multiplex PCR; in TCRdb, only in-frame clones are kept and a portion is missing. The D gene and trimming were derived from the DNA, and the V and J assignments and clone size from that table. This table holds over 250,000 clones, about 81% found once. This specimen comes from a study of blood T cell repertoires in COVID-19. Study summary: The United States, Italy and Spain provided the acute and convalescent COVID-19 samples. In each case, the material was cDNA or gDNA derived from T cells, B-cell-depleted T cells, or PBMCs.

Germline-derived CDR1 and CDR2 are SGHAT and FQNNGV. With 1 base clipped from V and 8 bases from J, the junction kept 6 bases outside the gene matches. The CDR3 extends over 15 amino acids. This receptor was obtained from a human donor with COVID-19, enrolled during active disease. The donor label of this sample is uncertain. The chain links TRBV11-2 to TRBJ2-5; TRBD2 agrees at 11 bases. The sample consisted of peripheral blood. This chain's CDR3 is CASSLVLAGAETQYF. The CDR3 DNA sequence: TGTGCCAGCAGCTTAGTACTAGCGGGAGCGGAAACCCAGTACTTC.